A selection of T cell receptor beta chains follows, all from one sample in a study of OX40 agonist ivuxolimab in advanced cancers. Profiling relied on immunoSEQ multiplex PCR, and the TCRdb table lists in-frame clones only, not all of them. Of 30,000 or so clones listed, roughly 83% are singletons. Source: CD4+ or CD8+ T cells sorted from blood, taken in a trial of the OX40 agonist ivuxolimab. The origin of the receptors is an adult with an advanced solid tumor such as melanoma, head and neck, liver or kidney cancer. The CDR3 runs from the conserved cysteine through the conserved F or W. D genes are given only for firm matches. Not every row has a clone size; where given, it reads once, few, many or a size class.

cdr3_aa	cdr3_nt	j_call	clone_size	d_call	v_call
CASSVDGTTNEKLFF	TGTGCCAGCAGCGTAGATGGGACAACTAATGAAAAACTGTTTTTT	TRBJ1-4	once	NA	TRBV9
CASSWGTDTQYF	TGTGCCAGCAGCTGGGGCACAGATACGCAGTATTTT	TRBJ2-3	NA	NA	TRBV5-4
CASGYRDRKSETQYF	TGTGCCAGCGGGTACCGGGACAGAAAATCGGAGACCCAGTACTTC	TRBJ2-5	NA	TRBD1	TRBV28
CASGQGGGQETQYF	TGTGCCAGCGGACAGGGCGGGGGTCAAGAGACCCAGTACTTC	TRBJ2-5	NA	NA	TRBV5-4
CASSLVLTSGGENQETQYF	TGTGCCAGCAGCTTAGTTCTTACTAGCGGGGGGGAGAACCAAGAGACCCAGTACTTC	TRBJ2-5	NA	TRBD2	TRBV7-9
CASNPTGTGTYEQYF	TGTGCCAGCAACCCTACCGGGACAGGGACCTACGAGCAGTACTTC	TRBJ2-7	NA	TRBD1	TRBV28
CASRGISNQPQHF	TGTGCCAGCAGGGGTATTAGCAATCAGCCCCAGCATTTT	TRBJ1-5	NA	NA	TRBV6-1
CASSLNGHQPQHF	TGTGCCAGCAGCTTAAACGGGCACCAGCCCCAGCATTTT	TRBJ1-5	medium-sized	NA	TRBV11-2
CASTTASDWNEQYF	TGTGCCAGCACTACAGCCAGCGACTGGAACGAGCAGTACTTC	TRBJ2-7	NA	NA	TRBV28
CASSAGGGPDTQYF	TGTGCCAGCAGCGCTGGCGGGGGTCCAGATACGCAGTATTTT	TRBJ2-3	NA	TRBD2	TRBV9
CASSQGGADTQYF	TGTGCCAGCAGCCAAGGGGGGGCAGATACGCAGTATTTT	TRBJ2-3	NA	NA	TRBV7-3
CASSPEQGINEQFF	TGTGCCAGCAGTCCAGAACAGGGTATTAATGAGCAGTTCTTC	TRBJ2-1	NA	NA	TRBV6-6
CASSQAPGSLAQYF	TGCGCCAGCAGCCAAGCCCCAGGATCCCTTGCCCAGTACTTC	TRBJ2-5	NA	NA	TRBV4-3
CASSLLRELSYEQYF	TGTGCCAGCAGTTTGCTCAGAGAGCTCTCCTACGAGCAGTACTTC	TRBJ2-7	NA	NA	TRBV27
CASSEGTGGSYEQYF	TGTGCCAGCAGTGAAGGGACAGGGGGCTCCTACGAGCAGTACTTC	TRBJ2-7	few	TRBD1	TRBV6-1
CASSFRGESNQPQHF	TGCGCCAGCAGCTTCAGAGGGGAAAGCAATCAGCCCCAGCATTTT	TRBJ1-5	NA	NA	TRBV5-1
CASSISQRTEAFF	TGTGCCAGTAGTATAAGTCAGCGGACTGAAGCTTTCTTT	TRBJ1-1	few	NA	TRBV19
CASSPLRDRGHRNQPQHF	TGCGCCAGCAGCCCTCTCCGGGACAGGGGGCACCGCAATCAGCCCCAGCATTTT	TRBJ1-5	NA	TRBD1	TRBV23-1
CASSWDPGDYEQYF	TGTGCCAGCAGTTGGGACCCCGGGGACTACGAGCAGTACTTC	TRBJ2-7	NA	NA	TRBV28
CASSSSGDPGRNGYTF	TGTGCCAGCAGTTCCTCAGGCGACCCGGGTCGGAATGGCTACACCTTC	TRBJ1-2	NA	NA	TRBV2
CASSQDGQGSYGYTF	TGTGCCAGCAGCCAGGACGGTCAAGGAAGCTATGGCTACACCTTC	TRBJ1-2	NA	NA	TRBV7-9
CASSESKAYEQYF	TGCGCCAGCAGTGAGTCGAAAGCCTACGAGCAGTACTTC	TRBJ2-7	few	NA	TRBV10-1
CASSLVKREVAEQFF	TGTGCCAGCAGCTTGGTCAAGCGGGAGGTGGCTGAGCAGTTCTTC	TRBJ2-1	NA	TRBD2	TRBV5-6
CASSTSGTASYEQYF	TGTGCCAGTAGTACCTCCGGGACCGCGTCCTACGAGCAGTACTTC	TRBJ2-7	NA	NA	TRBV19
CASSEGAFQETQYF	TGTGCCAGCAGTGAGGGGGCCTTCCAAGAGACCCAGTACTTC	TRBJ2-5	NA	NA	TRBV6-1
CSARRGNEQFF	TGCAGCGCAAGGCGTGGGAATGAGCAGTTCTTC	TRBJ2-1	once	NA	TRBV29-1
CASSEAAGLVYEQYF	TGTGCCAGCAGTGAAGCAGCCGGTCTCGTCTACGAGCAGTACTTC	TRBJ2-7	few	NA	TRBV2
CASSLTVYEQYF	TGTGCCAGCAGCCTGACAGTTTACGAGCAGTACTTC	TRBJ2-7	few	NA	TRBV7-9
CASSLKGSSDEQYF	TGTGCCAGCAGCTTAAAAGGGAGTTCGGACGAGCAGTACTTC	TRBJ2-7	once	NA	TRBV13
CASTHRGRGYEQYF	TGTGCCAGCACTCACAGGGGACGGGGGTACGAGCAGTACTTC	TRBJ2-7	NA	NA	TRBV27
CASSEGTSDTDTQYF	TGTGCCAGCAGTGAGGGGACTAGCGACACAGATACGCAGTATTTT	TRBJ2-3	few	TRBD2	TRBV6-4
CASSSIRDTQYF	TGTGCCAGCAGTTCCATCAGGGATACGCAGTATTTT	TRBJ2-3	NA	NA	TRBV6-6
CASSLRFETGDTDTQYF	TGTGCCAGCAGCTTGCGGTTTGAAACAGGGGACACAGATACGCAGTATTTT	TRBJ2-3	few	TRBD1	TRBV5-6
CASSLGQYQETQYF	TGTGCCAGCAGCTTAGGACAGTACCAAGAGACCCAGTACTTC	TRBJ2-5	NA	NA	TRBV7-8
CASTDRGQQYF	TGCGCCAGCACCGACAGGGGGCAGCAGTACTTC	TRBJ2-7	NA	TRBD1	TRBV5-1
CASSERGSSYEQYF	TGTGCCAGCAGCGAGAGGGGGAGCTCCTACGAGCAGTACTTC	TRBJ2-7	NA	NA	TRBV5-4